Presented here are 21 T cell receptor beta chains from one specimen sequenced in a study of CD8 T cells in ankylosing spondylitis (dated by TCRdb to 2017 to 2019). Results and caveats for the whole study, not just this receptor: A TCR beta motif made up of several highly homologous amino acid variants appeared to be characteristic of blood from ankylosing spondylitis patients.

No antigens are known for them. The method was 5' RACE. TCRdb names Illumina HiSeq 2500 as the instrument used. TCRdb took the public reads, trimmed them with fastp at Q25, ran MiXCR for clone calling and kept in-frame beta chains. One record per CDR3 amino acid sequence lists the most common genes and DNA. This sample is represented by approximately 500,000 distinct CDR3 sequences; about 13% of them were singletons. The ten largest clonotypes hold over 6.5% of the sample. The material sequenced was blood, either unsorted or a sorted T cell fraction (not recorded which). The receptors originated from a male donor with ankylosing spondylitis.

The rearrangement links TRBV20-1 to TRBJ1-1; D remains unclear. The germline V gene encodes CDR1 DFQATT and CDR2 SNEGSKA (reference sequence). Trimming removed 0 bases from V and 1 base from J, with 9 bases in between. The CDR3 has 14 amino acids. The CDR3 is CSARDPVRNTEAFF. CDR3 DNA: TGCAGTGCTAGAGATCCAGTTCGGAACACTGAAGCTTTCTTT.

This clonotype was picked up a small number of times. The rearrangement joins TRBV7-2 to TRBJ1-4; D is uncertain. Germline CDR1 and CDR2: SGHTA and FQGNSA. The V end was cut by 0 bases, the J end by 7 bases, with 3 bases between. The CDR3 covers 12 residues. DNA for the CDR3: TGTGCCAGCAGCTTAGCGCCTGAAAAACTGTTTTTT. Protein product: CASSLAPEKLFF.

This rearrangement joins TRBV18 to TRBJ2-2; D gene unclear. Germline V gives CDR1 KGHSH, CDR2 LQKENI. The CDR3 is 12 amino acids. Trimming removed 3 bases from V and 6 bases from J, with 5 bases in between. The DNA of the CDR3 is TGTGCCAGCTCACCCTCCTCCGGGGAGCTGTTTTTT. Its protein product is CASSPSSGELFF. The entire variable domain, with the rest obtained from reference TRBV18 and TRBJ2-2, is as follows: NAGVMQNPRHLVRRRGQEARLRCSPMKGHSHVYWYRQLPEEGLKFMVYLQKENIIDESGMPKERFSAEFPKEGPSILRIQQVVRGDSAAYFCASSPSSGELFFGEGSRLTVL.

This clonotype was found a few times. The chain uses TRBV25-1 and TRBJ2-3; D is unresolved. The V gene lost 6 bases and the J gene lost 8 bases, with 18 bases spanning the gap. The CDR3 is 14 residues long. In germline, CDR1 is MGHDK, CDR2 SYGVNS. This CDR3 is CASSPRAGSSTQYF. The CDR3 nucleotides read TGTGCCAGCAGCCCTAGGGCAGGTTCGTCTACGCAGTATTTT.

This clonotype was found many times. The V and J genes are TRBV5-1 and TRBJ1-3; TRBD1 might be the D (6 bases). Trimming stripped 0 bases from V and 2 bases from J, with 15 bases between. The CDR3 is made up of 17 amino acids. Germline V gene data show CDR1 as SGHRS and CDR2 as YFSETQ. DNA for the CDR3: TGCGCCAGCAGCTTGGCCGGGGGCGGAAGGCCTGGAAACACCATATATTTT. Its protein product is CASSLAGGGRPGNTIYF.

The chain couples TRBV20-1 to TRBJ2-7; 13 bases are shared with TRBD2. This CDR3 contains 17 residues. V trimming: 3 bases; J trimming: 0 bases; junction bases outside the gene matches: 8. CDR1 is DFQATT and CDR2 is SNEGSKA in the germline V gene (reference sequence). The CDR3 spells CSASGLAGDSSSYEQYF. The CDR3 DNA reads as TGCAGTGCTAGCGGACTAGCGGGGGATTCCTCCTCCTACGAGCAGTACTTC.

The V and J genes are TRBV7-2 and TRBJ2-5; D call uncertain. The CDR3 totals 15 residues. Trimming pared 1 base from V and 5 bases from J, leaving 14 bases between. The germline gives CDR1 SGHTA, CDR2 FQGNSA. CDR3 nucleotide sequence: TGTGCCAGCAGCTTAGGGATCGACCCGGGTGAGACCCAGTACTTC. This gives the protein CASSLGIDPGETQYF.

The chain is built from TRBV12-3 or TRBV12-4 and TRBJ2-5; D is undetermined. The CDR3 has 17 residues. Trimming took 6 bases from V and 1 from J, leaving 21 bases between them. The DNA of the CDR3 is TGTGCCAGCAGCACCTCCGGGCCCTTACATCGCCAAGAGACCCAGTACTTC. Its protein product is CASSTSGPLHRQETQYF.

There are a few counts of this clonotype. The rearrangement uses TRBV12-3 or TRBV12-4 and TRBJ1-1, with unresolved D. The CDR3 spans 11 residues. The V and J ends lost 7 bases and 11 bases respectively, with 14 bases between them. This chain's CDR3 is CASTLTGLAFF. The CDR3 bases are TGTGCCAGCACTCTAACTGGGCTGGCTTTCTTT.

This clonotype was counted a single time. The rearrangement uses TRBV9 and TRBJ2-6; 7 bases are shared with TRBD1. CDR3 length: 16 amino acids. CDR1 and CDR2 (germline): SGDLS, YYNGEE. J lost 2 bases, V lost 1 base, and 3 bases had no gene match. DNA for the CDR3: TGTGCCAGCAGCGTATACAGGGGTACTGGGGCCAACGTCCTGACTTTC. Amino acids: CASSVYRGTGANVLTF.

This clonotype was seen a handful of times. CDR3 protein: CSASMQIQETQYF. CDR3 DNA: TGCAGTGCTAGTATGCAGATCCAAGAGACCCAGTACTTC. The V call is TRBV20-1, the J call TRBJ2-5; D unclear. The CDR3 runs to 13 residues. CDR1 is DFQATT and CDR2 is SNEGSKA in the germline V gene (reference sequence). V lost 3 bases to trimming and J lost 1 base, with 9 bases between them.

This clonotype came up a few times. The V gene is TRBV11-2, the J gene TRBJ2-2, with TRBD2 identical over 8 bases. Germline lookup yields CDR1 SGHAT and CDR2 FQNNGV. J gave up 3 bases and V 3 bases, and 3 bases lay outside the gene matches. The CDR3 length is 15 residues. The CDR3 reads CASSFRRGDTGELFF. As DNA, the CDR3 is TGTGCCAGCAGCTTTCGGCGGGGGGACACCGGGGAGCTGTTTTTT.

The chain links TRBV7-9 to TRBJ1-1; D gene unclear. Trimming took off 3 bases at V and 5 bases at J, with 7 bases between the two ends. The germline CDR1 and CDR2 sequences are SEHNR and FQNEAQ (reference sequence). This CDR3 contains 12 residues. CDR3 nucleotides: TGTGCCAGCAGCTTTAAGCCTACTGAAGCTTTCTTT. Translation: CASSFKPTEAFF.

This clonotype was counted at least ten times. This sequence joins TRBV7-2 and TRBJ2-5; TRBD1 is a possible D gene (6 bases). From germline, CDR1 is SGHTA and CDR2 FQGNSA. V dropped 5 bases and J dropped 2 bases, with 12 bases sitting between them. This CDR3 spans 14 amino acids. CDR3 bases: TGTGCCAGCAGCCGACAGGCACTACAAGAGACCCAGTACTTC. Its translation is CASSRQALQETQYF. The variable domain in full, with the rest retrieved from reference TRBV7-2 and TRBJ2-5, is GAGVSQSPSNKVTEKGKDVELRCDPISGHTALYWYRQSLGQGLEFLIYFQGNSAPDKSGLPSDRFSAERTGGSVSTLTIQRTQQEDSAVYLCASSRQALQETQYFGPGTRLLVL.

J is TRBJ2-7 and V is TRBV6-6, with 8 bases fitting TRBD1. CDR1 and CDR2 (germline): MNHNY, SVGAGI (reference sequence). The CDR3 has 13 residues. V lost 6 bases, J lost 8 bases, and 9 bases stayed unmatched. The CDR3: CASSLDRESKQYV. The CDR3 DNA is TGTGCCAGCAGCCTGGACAGGGAATCCAAGCAGTACGTC.

This clonotype was counted ten times or more. The V call is TRBV11-3, the J call TRBJ1-6; no definite D call. Germline V gene sequence: CDR1 SGHNT, CDR2 YENEEA. V was shortened by 1 base and J by 8 bases, with 6 bases between the two germline ends. The CDR3 is 13 residues long. The CDR3 bases are TGTGCCAGCAGCTTAGGAGCTGATTCACCCCTCCACTTT. Translation: CASSLGADSPLHF. The full variable domain, rest sourced from reference TRBV11-3 and TRBJ1-6, is EAGVVQSPRYKIIEKKQPVAFWCNPISGHNTLYWYLQNLGQGPELLIRYENEEAVDDSQLPKDRFSAERLKGVDSTLKIQPAELGDSAVYLCASSLGADSPLHFGNGTRLTVT.

In this sample, this clonotype turned up many times. The chain is built from TRBV12-3 or TRBV12-4 and TRBJ2-1; 12 bases align to TRBD2. Trimming at V came to 6 bases and at J to 8 bases, leaving 5 bases not matched to a gene. The CDR3 has 14 residues. The chain's CDR3 is CASSLTSGSDEQFF. The DNA for the CDR3 is TGTGCCAGCAGCCTGACTAGCGGGAGCGATGAGCAGTTCTTC.

This clonotype was counted between two and nine times. The rearrangement joins TRBV29-1 to TRBJ2-1; 9 positions match TRBD2. Germline CDR1 is SQVTM and CDR2 is ANQGSEA. Trimming cost V 3 bases and J 2 bases; bases outside gene matches: 2. The CDR3 totals 14 residues. CDR3 DNA sequence: TGCAGCGTTGACCGACTAGCGGCCTACAATGAGCAGTTCTTC. As protein: CSVDRLAAYNEQFF.

V gene TRBV5-1 combines with J gene TRBJ2-5; D possibly corresponds to TRBD1 (5 bases). The CDR3 consists of 18 residues. Germline assignment: CDR1 SGHRS and CDR2 YFSETQ. With 0 bases removed from V and 5 bases from J, the gap between germline ends came to 23 bases. CDR3 sequence: CASSLDGVSSGAWETQYF. In DNA, the CDR3 is TGCGCCAGCAGCTTGGATGGAGTGTCTAGTGGGGCGTGGGAGACCCAGTACTTC. Full variable domain (remainder filled in from reference TRBV5-1 and TRBJ2-5): KAGVTQTPRYLIKTRGQQVTLSCSPISGHRSVSWYQQTPGQGLQFLFEYFSETQRNKGNFPGRFSGRQFSNSRSEMNVSTLELGDSALYLCASSLDGVSSGAWETQYFGPGTRLLVL.

This clonotype was recorded a few times. This chain connects TRBV24-1 to TRBJ1-2; weak D call: TRBD1 (5 bases). Germline loops: CDR1 KGHDR, CDR2 SFDVKD. The V gene lost 4 bases and the J gene lost 5 bases, with 7 bases spanning the gap. The CDR3 covers 12 residues. In nucleotides, the CDR3 is TGTGCCACCAGTGAAGCAGGGTATGGCTACACCTTC. Translated, it gives CATSEAGYGYTF.

A few counts support this clonotype. The V call is TRBV20-1, the J call TRBJ2-3; TRBD2 is a possible D gene (5 bases). Germline loops: CDR1 DFQATT, CDR2 SNEGSKA (reference sequence). Trimming left V 0 bases short and J 0 bases short, with 10 bases between. The CDR3 has 15 residues. The CDR3 bases are TGCAGTGCTAGAGATTTAGCGAAGAGCACAGATACGCAGTATTTT. Protein product: CSARDLAKSTDTQYF.